Detailed here is one TCR beta chain. What it recognizes is unknown. The read ends 3 residues before the CDR3 terminus; that terminus is restored from the germline J gene. The protocol was immunoSEQ multiplex PCR, while the TCRdb copy is restricted to in-frame clones and leaves out a portion. This sample carries tens of thousands of clones, with approximately 5.2% going to the ten biggest clones. This entry is derived from a study of T cells in women clearing cervical HPV infection. Study at large: Control women cleared a single incident HPV16 infection within 12 months. General study findings and limits: Each sample's T-cell count was unknown, possibly confounding richness.

The CDR3 totals 13 residues. V gave up 3 bases and J gave up 8 bases; unmatched junction bases: 5. Germline V gene sequence: CDR1 GTSNPN, CDR2 SVGIG (reference sequence). The V gene is TRBV30, the J gene TRBJ2-1, with TRBD1 matching 9 bases. The TCR originated in a woman between 18 and 70 years old with a cervical HPV16 infection that either progressed to CIN3+ or cleared (not recorded which). The sequenced sample consisted of blood buffy coat. CDR3 sequence reads: CAWSADRGHEQFF. Partial CDR3 DNA: TGTGCCTGGAGCGCGGACAGGGGCCATGAG.